This T cell receptor (beta chain) was sequenced for a study of shared clonotypes between healthy human individuals. Study information: The donor pool was made up of two women and three men aged 18 to 49.

The study ran the assay at deep level. The quantity of DNA used in unsorted PBMC replicate PCRs was approximately 300 ng, corresponding to around 32,000 T cell genomes. Only in-frame clones appear in the TCRdb table, and some are missing; sequencing was by immunoSEQ multiplex PCR. The sample shows fewer than 650,000 clones, over 60% of them seen only once. The table lists this clone with many counts. The target antigen is unknown. The study, taken as a whole, reports: Donor clonotype sharing was expected to depend on sequencing depth.

Sequences were obtained from PBMCs. This sequence was found in a woman aged 35 to 49 in good health. Some clones in this sample may be carry-over from other donors' samples.

CDR3 in amino acids: CASSQNQQGGEQYF. The CDR3 DNA reads as TGTGCCAGCTCACAAAATCAACAGGGGGGCGAGCAGTACTTC. The rearrangement links TRBV18 to TRBJ2-7; 8 bases map to TRBD1. CDR1 and CDR2 (germline): KGHSH, LQKENI. V lost 4 bases to trimming and J lost 6 bases; unmatched junction nucleotides: 8. The CDR3 is made up of 14 amino acids. The entire variable domain, with the rest obtained from reference TRBV18 and TRBJ2-7, is as follows: NAGVMQNPRHLVRRRGQEARLRCSPMKGHSHVYWYRQLPEEGLKFMVYLQKENIIDESGMPKERFSAEFPKEGPSILRIQQVVRGDSAAYFCASSQNQQGGEQYFGPGTRLTVT.